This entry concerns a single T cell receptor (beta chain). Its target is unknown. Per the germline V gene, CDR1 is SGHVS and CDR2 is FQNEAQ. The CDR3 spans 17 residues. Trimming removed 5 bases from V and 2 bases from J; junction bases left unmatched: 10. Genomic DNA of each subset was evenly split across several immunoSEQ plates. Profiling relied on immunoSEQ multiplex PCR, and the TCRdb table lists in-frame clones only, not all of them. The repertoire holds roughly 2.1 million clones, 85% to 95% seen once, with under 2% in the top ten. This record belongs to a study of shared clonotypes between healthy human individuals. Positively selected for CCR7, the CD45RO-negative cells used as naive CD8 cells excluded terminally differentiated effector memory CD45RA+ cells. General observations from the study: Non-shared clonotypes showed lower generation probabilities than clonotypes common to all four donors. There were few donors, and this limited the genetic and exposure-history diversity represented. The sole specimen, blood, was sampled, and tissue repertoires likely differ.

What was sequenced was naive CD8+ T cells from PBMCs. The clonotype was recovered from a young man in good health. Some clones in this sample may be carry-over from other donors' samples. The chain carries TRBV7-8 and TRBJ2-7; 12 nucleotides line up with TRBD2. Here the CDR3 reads CASSPFWTSGATYEQYF. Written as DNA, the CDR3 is TGTGCCAGCAGCCCGTTTTGGACTAGCGGGGCAACCTACGAGCAGTACTTC.